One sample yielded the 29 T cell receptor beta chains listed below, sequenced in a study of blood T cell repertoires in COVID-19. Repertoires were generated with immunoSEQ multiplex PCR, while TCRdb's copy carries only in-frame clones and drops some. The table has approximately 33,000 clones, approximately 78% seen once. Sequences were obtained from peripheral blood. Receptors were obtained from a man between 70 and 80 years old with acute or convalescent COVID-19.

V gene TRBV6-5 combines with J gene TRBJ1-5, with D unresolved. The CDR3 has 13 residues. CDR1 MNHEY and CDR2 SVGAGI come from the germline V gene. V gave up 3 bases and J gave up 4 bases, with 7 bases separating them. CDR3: CASSYSQNQPQHF. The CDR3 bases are TGTGCCAGCAGTTATTCACAGAATCAGCCCCAGCATTTT.

The CDR3 DNA is TGTGCCAGCAGTCCGGGACAGAACTATGGCTACACCTTC. Amino acid sequence: CASSPGQNYGYTF. The genes are TRBV12-3 or TRBV12-4 and TRBJ1-2; 7 bases are a match to TRBD1. The CDR3 totals 13 residues. After removal of 5 bases from V and 2 bases from J, the junction contained 2 bases not matched to a gene.

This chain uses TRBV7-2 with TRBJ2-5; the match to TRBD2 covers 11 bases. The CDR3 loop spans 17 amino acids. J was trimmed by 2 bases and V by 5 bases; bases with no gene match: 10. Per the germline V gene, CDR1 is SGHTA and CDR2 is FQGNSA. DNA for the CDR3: TGTGCCAGCAGCCCCCTGTCTACTAGCGGGGGTCAAGAGACCCAGTACTTC. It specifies CASSPLSTSGGQETQYF.

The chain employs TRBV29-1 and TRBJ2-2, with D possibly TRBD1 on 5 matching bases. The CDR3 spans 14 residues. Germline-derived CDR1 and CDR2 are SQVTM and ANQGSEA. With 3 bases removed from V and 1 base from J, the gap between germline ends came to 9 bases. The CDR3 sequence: CSVDQGKNTGELFF. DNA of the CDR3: TGCAGCGTTGATCAGGGAAAGAACACCGGGGAGCTGTTTTTT.

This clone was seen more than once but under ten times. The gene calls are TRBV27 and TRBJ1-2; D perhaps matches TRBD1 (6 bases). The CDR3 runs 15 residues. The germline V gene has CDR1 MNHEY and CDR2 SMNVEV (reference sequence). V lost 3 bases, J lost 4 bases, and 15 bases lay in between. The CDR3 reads CASSLASTGIYGYTF. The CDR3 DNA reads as TGTGCCAGCAGTTTGGCTTCGACAGGCATCTATGGCTACACCTTC.

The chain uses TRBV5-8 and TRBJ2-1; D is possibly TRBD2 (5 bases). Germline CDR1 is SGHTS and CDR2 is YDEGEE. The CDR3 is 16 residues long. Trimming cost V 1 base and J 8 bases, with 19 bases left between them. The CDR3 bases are TGTGCCAGCAGCTTGTACAGACTAAGATCCGGATATGAGCAGTTCTTC. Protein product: CASSLYRLRSGYEQFF.

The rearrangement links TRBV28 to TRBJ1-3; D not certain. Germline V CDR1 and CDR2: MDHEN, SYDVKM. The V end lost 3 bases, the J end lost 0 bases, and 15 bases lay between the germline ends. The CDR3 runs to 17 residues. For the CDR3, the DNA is TGTGCCAGCAGTTTTAGCGGGGAGACCTTCTCTGGAAACACCATATATTTT. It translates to CASSFSGETFSGNTIYF.

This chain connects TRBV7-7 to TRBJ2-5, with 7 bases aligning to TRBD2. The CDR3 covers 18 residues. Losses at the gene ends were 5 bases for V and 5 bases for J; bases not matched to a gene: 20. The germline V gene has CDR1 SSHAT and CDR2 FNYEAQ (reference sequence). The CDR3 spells CASSPQVGGRALGETQYF. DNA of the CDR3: TGTGCCAGCAGCCCCCAGGTTGGCGGGAGAGCTTTGGGGGAGACCCAGTACTTC.

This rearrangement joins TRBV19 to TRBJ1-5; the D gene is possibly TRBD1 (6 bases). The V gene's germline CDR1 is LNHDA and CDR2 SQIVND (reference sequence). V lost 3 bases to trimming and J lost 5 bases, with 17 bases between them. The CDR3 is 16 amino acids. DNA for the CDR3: TGTGCCAGTAGTATTTCGGGTTGGTACAGGGATCAGCCCCAGCATTTT. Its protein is CASSISGWYRDQPQHF.

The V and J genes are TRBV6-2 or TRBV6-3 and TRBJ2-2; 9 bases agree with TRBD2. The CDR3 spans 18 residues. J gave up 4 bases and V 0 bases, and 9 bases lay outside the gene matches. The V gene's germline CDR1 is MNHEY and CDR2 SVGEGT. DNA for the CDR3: TGTGCCAGCAGTTACTCGACGGGGCTAGCGGGGTCCACCGGGGAGCTGTTTTTT. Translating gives CASSYSTGLAGSTGELFF.

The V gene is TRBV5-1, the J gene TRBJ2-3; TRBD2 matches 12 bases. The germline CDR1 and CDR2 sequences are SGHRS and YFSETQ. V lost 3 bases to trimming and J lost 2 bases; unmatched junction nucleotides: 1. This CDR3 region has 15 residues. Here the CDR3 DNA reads TGCGCCAGCAGCTGGACTAGCGGGGACACAGATACGCAGTATTTT. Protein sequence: CASSWTSGDTDTQYF.

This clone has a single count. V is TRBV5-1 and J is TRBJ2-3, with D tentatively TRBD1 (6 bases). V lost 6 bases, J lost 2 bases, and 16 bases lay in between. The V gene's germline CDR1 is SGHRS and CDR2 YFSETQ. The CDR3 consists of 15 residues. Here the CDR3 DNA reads TGCGCCAGCACCCAGGAAACAGGGTTCACAGATACGCAGTATTTT. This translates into CASTQETGFTDTQYF. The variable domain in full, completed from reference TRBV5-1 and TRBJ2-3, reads KAGVTQTPRYLIKTRGQQVTLSCSPISGHRSVSWYQQTPGQGLQFLFEYFSETQRNKGNFPGRFSGRQFSNSRSEMNVSTLELGDSALYLCASTQETGFTDTQYFGPGTRLTVL.

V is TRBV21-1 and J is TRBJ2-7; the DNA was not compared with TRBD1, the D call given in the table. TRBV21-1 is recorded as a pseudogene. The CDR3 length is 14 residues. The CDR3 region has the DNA TGTGCCAGCAGCACAATCAGGGGGCGGGCGGAGCAGTACTTC. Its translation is CASSTIRGRAEQYF.

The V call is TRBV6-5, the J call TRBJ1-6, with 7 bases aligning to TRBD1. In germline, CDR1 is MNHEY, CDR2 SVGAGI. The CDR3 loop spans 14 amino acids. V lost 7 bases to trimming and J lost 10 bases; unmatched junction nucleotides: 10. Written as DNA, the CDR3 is TGTGCCAGCACTGTAACAGGGGTACGATCACCCCTCCACTTT. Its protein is CASTVTGVRSPLHF.

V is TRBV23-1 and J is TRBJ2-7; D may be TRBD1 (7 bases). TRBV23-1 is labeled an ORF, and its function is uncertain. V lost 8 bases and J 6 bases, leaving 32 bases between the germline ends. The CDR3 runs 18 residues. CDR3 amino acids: CASVPAKAGGISLGEQYF. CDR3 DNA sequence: TGCGCCAGCGTCCCCGCAAAGGCAGGGGGGATTAGTCTAGGCGAGCAGTACTTC.

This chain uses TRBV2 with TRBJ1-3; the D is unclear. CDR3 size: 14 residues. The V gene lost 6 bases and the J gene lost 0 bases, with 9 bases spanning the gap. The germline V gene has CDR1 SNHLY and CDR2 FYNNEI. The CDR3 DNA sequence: TGTGCCAGCAGAGAGCTACTCTCTGGAAACACCATATATTTT. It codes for CASRELLSGNTIYF.

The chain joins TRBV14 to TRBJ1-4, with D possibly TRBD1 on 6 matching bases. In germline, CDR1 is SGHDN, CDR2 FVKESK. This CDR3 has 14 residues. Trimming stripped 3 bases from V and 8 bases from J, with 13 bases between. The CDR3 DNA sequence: TGTGCCAGCAGCCACCGGACAGAGTGGGAAAAACTGTTTTTT. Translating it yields CASSHRTEWEKLFF.

CDR3 sequence (DNA): TGTGCCAGCAGCGTAGCTCCCCGGGAAAGGGAAGCTTTCTTT. It is translated as CASSVAPREREAFF. The rearrangement links TRBV9 to TRBJ1-1; no clear D. CDR3 length: 14 residues. In germline, CDR1 is SGDLS, CDR2 YYNGEE. V gave up 0 bases and J gave up 8 bases, with 14 bases separating them.

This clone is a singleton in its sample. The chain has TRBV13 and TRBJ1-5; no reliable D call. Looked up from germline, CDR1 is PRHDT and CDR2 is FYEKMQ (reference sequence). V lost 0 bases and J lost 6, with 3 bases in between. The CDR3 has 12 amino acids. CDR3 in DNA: TGTGCCAGCAGCTTAGGGCGTCAGCCCCAGCATTTT. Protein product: CASSLGRQPQHF.

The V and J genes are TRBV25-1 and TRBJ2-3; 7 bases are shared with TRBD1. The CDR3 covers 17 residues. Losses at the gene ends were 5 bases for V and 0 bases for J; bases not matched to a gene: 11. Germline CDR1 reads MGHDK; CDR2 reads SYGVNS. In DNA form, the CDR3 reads TGTGCCAGCAGTAATCGACAGGGAGTAACTAGCACAGATACGCAGTATTTT. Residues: CASSNRQGVTSTDTQYF.

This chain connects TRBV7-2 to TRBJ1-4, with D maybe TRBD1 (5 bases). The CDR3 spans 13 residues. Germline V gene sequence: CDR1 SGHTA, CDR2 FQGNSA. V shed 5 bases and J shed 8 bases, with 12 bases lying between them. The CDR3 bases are TGTGCCAGCAGCCCAGGGTTAGGAGAAAAACTGTTTTTT. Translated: CASSPGLGEKLFF. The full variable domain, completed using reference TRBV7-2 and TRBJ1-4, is GAGVSQSPSNKVTEKGKDVELRCDPISGHTALYWYRQSLGQGLEFLIYFQGNSAPDKSGLPSDRFSAERTGGSVSTLTIQRTQQEDSAVYLCASSPGLGEKLFFGSGTQLSVL.

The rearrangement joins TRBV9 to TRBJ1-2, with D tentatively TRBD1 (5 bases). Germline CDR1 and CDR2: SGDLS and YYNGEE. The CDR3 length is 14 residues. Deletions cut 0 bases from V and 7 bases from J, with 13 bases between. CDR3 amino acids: CASSVATGEGGYTF. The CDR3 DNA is TGTGCCAGCAGCGTAGCTACGGGGGAGGGTGGCTACACCTTC. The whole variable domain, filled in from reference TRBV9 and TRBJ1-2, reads DSGVTQTPKHLITATGQRVTLRCSPRSGDLSVYWYQQSLDQGLQFLIQYYNGEERAKGNILERFSAQQFPDLHSELNLSSLELGDSALYFCASSVATGEGGYTFGSGTRLTVV.

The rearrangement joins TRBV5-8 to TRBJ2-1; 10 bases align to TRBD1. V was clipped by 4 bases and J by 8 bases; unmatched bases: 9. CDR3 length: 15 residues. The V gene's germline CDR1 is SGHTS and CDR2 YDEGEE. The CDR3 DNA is TGTGCCAGCAGCATGATGGACAGGGGGTTGGATGAGCAGTTCTTC. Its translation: CASSMMDRGLDEQFF.

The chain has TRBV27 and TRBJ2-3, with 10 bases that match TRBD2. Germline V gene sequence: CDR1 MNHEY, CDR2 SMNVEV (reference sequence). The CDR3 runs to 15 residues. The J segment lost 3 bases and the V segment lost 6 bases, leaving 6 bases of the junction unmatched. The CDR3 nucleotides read TGTGCCAGCAGCCAGACTAGCGGGCGTACAGATACGCAGTATTTT. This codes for CASSQTSGRTDTQYF.

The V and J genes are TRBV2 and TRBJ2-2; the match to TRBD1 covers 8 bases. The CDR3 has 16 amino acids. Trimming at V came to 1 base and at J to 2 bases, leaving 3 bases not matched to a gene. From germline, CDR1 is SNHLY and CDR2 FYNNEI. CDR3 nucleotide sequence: TGTGCCAGCAGTGAAGAGGCAGGGGGCAACACCGGGGAGCTGTTTTTT. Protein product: CASSEEAGGNTGELFF.

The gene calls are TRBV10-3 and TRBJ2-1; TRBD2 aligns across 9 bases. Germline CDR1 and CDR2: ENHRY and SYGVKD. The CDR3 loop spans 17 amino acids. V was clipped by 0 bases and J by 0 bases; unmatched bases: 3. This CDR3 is CAISESLAGSSYNEQFF. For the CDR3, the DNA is TGTGCCATCAGTGAGTCACTAGCGGGCAGCTCCTACAATGAGCAGTTCTTC.

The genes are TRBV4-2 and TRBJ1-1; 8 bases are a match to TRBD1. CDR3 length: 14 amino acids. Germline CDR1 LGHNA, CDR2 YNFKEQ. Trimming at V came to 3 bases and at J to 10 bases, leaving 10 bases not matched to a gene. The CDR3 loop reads CASSQTPGGIVAFF. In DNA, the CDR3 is TGTGCCAGCAGCCAGACCCCAGGGGGCATAGTAGCTTTCTTT.

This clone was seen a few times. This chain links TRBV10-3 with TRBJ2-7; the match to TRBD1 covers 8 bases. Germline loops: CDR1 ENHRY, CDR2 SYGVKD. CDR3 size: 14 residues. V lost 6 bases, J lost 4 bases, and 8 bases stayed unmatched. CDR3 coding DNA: TGTGCCATCAGAGATCCGGGACAGGAGTACGAGCAGTACTTC. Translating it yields CAIRDPGQEYEQYF.

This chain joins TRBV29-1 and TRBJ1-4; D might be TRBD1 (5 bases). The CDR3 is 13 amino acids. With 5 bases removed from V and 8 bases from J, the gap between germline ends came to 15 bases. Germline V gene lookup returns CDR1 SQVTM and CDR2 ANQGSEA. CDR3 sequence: CSVFTRQSEKLFF. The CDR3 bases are TGCAGCGTTTTTACTCGACAGTCCGAAAAACTGTTTTTT.